This is a list of T cell receptor beta chains from one sample in a study of blood T cell repertoires in COVID-19. Assay used: immunoSEQ multiplex PCR; TCRdb lists only in-frame clones, some missing. Among 100,000 to 150,000 clones listed, 85% to 90% were seen once. The sequencing sample was made of peripheral blood. Every receptor here comes from a human donor in a cohort sampled during active COVID-19. Each CDR3 is given with its conserved first and last residue. A D gene is named only where the DNA matches it firmly. The size entry is marked missing in some rows and otherwise reads once, few, many or a size class.

clone size	V gene	J gene	D gene	CDR3 DNA	CDR3 protein
-	TRBV28	TRBJ1-5	-	TGTGCCAGCAGTTCTTCCGGCGACAGGTGGAATCAGCCCCAGCATTTT	CASSSSGDRWNQPQHF
-	TRBV7-9	TRBJ2-7	TRBD1	TGTGCCAGCAGCCCACCTCCGGACAGGGGCCGCACCTACGAGCAGTACTTC	CASSPPPDRGRTYEQYF
-	TRBV5-1	TRBJ2-1	TRBD1	TGCGCCAGCAGCCAAGGACAGGGAGGTAACAATGAGCAGTTCTTC	CASSQGQGGNNEQFF
once	TRBV5-1	TRBJ1-6	-	TGCGCCAGCAGCTTGGATGTGGCCTCACCCCTCCACTTT	CASSLDVASPLHF
-	TRBV28	TRBJ1-2	-	TGTGCCAGCAGTTTAACGGGGATTGGGGGCGGTGGCTACACCTTC	CASSLTGIGGGGYTF
once	TRBV7-2	TRBJ2-5	-	TGTGCCAGCAGCTTAGGCCCAGACCAAGAGACCCAGTACTTC	CASSLGPDQETQYF
-	TRBV12-3/TRBV12-4	TRBJ1-1	-	TGTGCCAGTGGGAAACAGGCGAACACTGAAGCTTTCTTT	CASGKQANTEAFF
once	TRBV25-1	TRBJ1-6	-	TGTGCCAGCAGACCTTATCGGGTTGATTCACCCCTCCACTTT	CASRPYRVDSPLHF
-	TRBV3-1/TRBV3-2	TRBJ2-5	TRBD2	TGTGCCAGCAGCCAAGATTGGGGGGGATTCCACCAAGAGACCCAGTACTTC	CASSQDWGGFHQETQYF
-	TRBV6-5	TRBJ2-7	-	TGTGCCAGCAACGGCGGGGCTACCTCCTACGAGCAGTACTTC	CASNGGATSYEQYF
-	TRBV9	TRBJ2-1	-	TGTGCCAGCAGCTCCACAGGGGGGGGTCACAATGAGCAGTTCTTC	CASSSTGGGHNEQFF
-	TRBV28	TRBJ1-2	TRBD1	TGTGCCAGCAGTTTGTTTGGGACAGGGTACAATGGCTACACCTTC	CASSLFGTGYNGYTF
-	TRBV7-2	TRBJ2-7	TRBD1	TGTGCCAGCAGCTTCGCGCGGGACAGGGGGTTCGAGCAGTACTTC	CASSFARDRGFEQYF
-	TRBV19	TRBJ2-1	TRBD2	TGTGCCAGTAGTATAGATGGGGCGGGGGTCAATGAGCAGTTCTTC	CASSIDGAGVNEQFF
-	TRBV25-1	TRBJ2-3	TRBD2	TGTGCCTCCGGGGGCCTGAGCGGGGGAGTTTCAGATACGCAGTATTTT	CASGGLSGGVSDTQYF
once	TRBV27	TRBJ2-3	-	TGTGCCAGCAGTTTATCGCGGCAGAGGCTGTATTTT	CASSLSRQRLYF
-	TRBV7-9	TRBJ1-1	-	TGTGCCAGCAAGAAACAGGGGAACACTGAAGCTTTCTTT	CASKKQGNTEAFF
-	TRBV4-1	TRBJ1-5	-	TGCGCCAGCAGCCAAGAGCCTTCGGGGGGGAATCAGCCCCAGCATTTT	CASSQEPSGGNQPQHF
-	TRBV3-1/TRBV3-2	TRBJ2-5	-	TGTGCCAGCAGCCAAGATAGTAGGGGGGAGACCCAGTACTTC	CASSQDSRGETQYF
few	TRBV24-1	TRBJ2-1	-	TGTGCCACCAGTGCCTGGGGGGATTACAATGAGCAGTTCTTC	CATSAWGDYNEQFF
-	TRBV6-5	TRBJ2-7	-	TGTGCCAGCGGAACAGGTTTAACGGGCGAGCAGTACTTC	CASGTGLTGEQYF
once	TRBV6-5	TRBJ1-2	-	TGTGCCAGCAGATACAACAGGGATTATGGCTACACCTTC	CASRYNRDYGYTF
-	TRBV5-6	TRBJ2-1	TRBD1	TGTGCCAGCAGCCCCCGGACAGGGCGCAATGAGCAGTTCTTC	CASSPRTGRNEQFF
-	TRBV29-1	TRBJ1-1	-	TGCAGCGCCGTCAAATCGGGCACTGAAGCTTTCTTT	CSAVKSGTEAFF
-	TRBV5-6	TRBJ2-4	TRBD1	TGTGCCAGCAGCTCTGGGACAGCTGAAAACATTCAGTACTTC	CASSSGTAENIQYF
-	TRBV29-1	TRBJ2-3	-	TGCAGCGTTGTGCTGCGGAACACAGATACGCAGTATTTT	CSVVLRNTDTQYF
-	TRBV30	TRBJ1-3	TRBD1	TGTGCCTGGAGAGAGACAGGGTGGAACACCATATATTTT	CAWRETGWNTIYF
-	TRBV11-1	TRBJ2-5	TRBD1	TGTGCCAGCAGTCTTGACAGGGGGGCGTCTGGTGCCCAGTACTTC	CASSLDRGASGAQYF
-	TRBV12-5	TRBJ1-4	-	TGTGCTAGTGGTCCCGGACAGTCGACTAATGAAAAACTGTTTTTT	CASGPGQSTNEKLFF
few	TRBV6-5	TRBJ2-7	-	TGTGCCAGCAGTTACTCGGCACAATATTACGAGCAGTACTTC	CASSYSAQYYEQYF
-	TRBV5-1	TRBJ2-3	-	TGCGCCAGCAGCCCCCGAGGAGCCGGCACAGATACGCAGTATTTT	CASSPRGAGTDTQYF
-	TRBV15	TRBJ2-7	-	TGTGCCACCAGCAGAGCGCGGGTATACGAGCAGTACTTC	CATSRARVYEQYF
-	TRBV10-3	TRBJ2-3	TRBD2	TGTGCCATCAGGCGGGGAGCGGGGGCCGGGACAGATACGCAGTATTTT	CAIRRGAGAGTDTQYF
-	TRBV6-6	TRBJ2-3	TRBD2	TGTGCCAGCAGGAGACTAGCAGCTAGCACAGATACGCAGTATTTT	CASRRLAASTDTQYF
-	TRBV6-5	TRBJ2-1	TRBD1	TGTGCCAGCAGTTTCGGACAGGGGGCGGTCAATGAGCAGTTCTTC	CASSFGQGAVNEQFF
-	TRBV18	TRBJ1-5	TRBD1	TGTGCCAGCTCGGACAGACAGGGAACTAGCCAGCCCCAGCATTTT	CASSDRQGTSQPQHF
-	TRBV29-1	TRBJ2-7	-	TGCAGCGTTGAAGGGGGACATGGGGCCTACGAGCAGTACTTC	CSVEGGHGAYEQYF
-	TRBV19	TRBJ2-1	TRBD2	TGTGCCAGTAGTATTGCTAGCGGGTCCTACAATGAGCAGTTCTTC	CASSIASGSYNEQFF
-	TRBV20-1	TRBJ2-3	TRBD2	TGCAGTGCTAGTAGGTTCGTAACGGGAGGTCGTGTCACAGATACGCAGTATTTT	CSASRFVTGGRVTDTQYF
few	TRBV14	TRBJ2-2	-	TGTGCCAGCAGCCAAGGTGGCAACACCGGGGAGCTGTTTTTT	CASSQGGNTGELFF
-	TRBV19	TRBJ2-1	TRBD1	TGTGCCAGTAGTATATGGGGGACAGAAAGCTTTGAGCAGTTCTTC	CASSIWGTESFEQFF
-	TRBV12-5	TRBJ2-4	-	TGTGCTAGTGGGCCGCCCGGGACTTCCTTCCTAGCCAAAAACATTCAGTACTTC	CASGPPGTSFLAKNIQYF
once	TRBV4-2	TRBJ2-7	TRBD1	TGTGCCAGCAGCCGGGAACAGGGGGCGGGGATGTACGAGCAGTACTTC	CASSREQGAGMYEQYF
-	TRBV12-3/TRBV12-4	TRBJ1-1	TRBD1	TGTGCCAGCAGCCAGGACAGGGTCACTGAAGCTTTCTTT	CASSQDRVTEAFF
-	TRBV19	TRBJ2-1	TRBD2	TGTGCCAGTAGTATACTAGGGAGGGACAATGAGCAGTTCTTC	CASSILGRDNEQFF
-	TRBV10-3	TRBJ2-7	TRBD2	TGTGCCATCAGTGAGTCGAAGATTAGCGGGGGCTACGAGCAGTACTTC	CAISESKISGGYEQYF
-	TRBV12-3/TRBV12-4	TRBJ2-7	TRBD1	TGTGCCAGCAGTTTAGGGGACAGGGAGCAGTACTTC	CASSLGDREQYF
-	TRBV7-6	TRBJ2-1	TRBD2	TGTGCCAGCAGCGTTCGCGGGGGGCCTAGCGGGAGGGGAAGCGAGCAGTTCTTC	CASSVRGGPSGRGSEQFF
-	TRBV25-1	TRBJ1-1	-	TGTGCCAGCAGTCAACAGGGAAAGGGCACTGAAGCTTTCTTT	CASSQQGKGTEAFF
once	TRBV10-2	TRBJ1-5	TRBD1	TGCGCCGGACAGAAGGGACAGGGGTATCAGCCCCAGCATTTT	CAGQKGQGYQPQHF
-	TRBV29-1	TRBJ2-1	TRBD2	TGCAGCGTTGGGGCTAGCGGCTACAATGAGCAGTTCTTC	CSVGASGYNEQFF
once	TRBV6-4	TRBJ2-1	TRBD1	TGTGCCAGCAGTGATTGGGACAGGGGGCACCATGAGCAGTTCTTC	CASSDWDRGHHEQFF
-	TRBV29-1	TRBJ2-5	-	TGCAGCGTTCCACCCCCCTACAGAGAAGAGACCCAGTACTTC	CSVPPPYREETQYF
-	TRBV5-1	TRBJ2-1	TRBD2	TGCGCCAGCAGCCCGGGAGGGCTAGCGGGAGCTGGGTACGTCACCAATGAGCAGTTCTTC	CASSPGGLAGAGYVTNEQFF